Sequencing of this T cell receptor (beta chain) was carried out in a study of blood T cell repertoires in COVID-19. Looking at the study overall: There were acute and convalescent COVID-19 samples, and they came from the United States, Italy and Spain. Nucleic acid was either cDNA or gDNA, and it came from T cells, B-cell-depleted T cells, or PBMCs.

Original data processing: Amplification with reference gene primers provided the estimates of nucleated cell counts. Using immunoSEQ multiplex PCR, the repertoire was profiled, and TCRdb retains in-frame clones only, with some absent. V, J and clone size were drawn from that table, and D and trimming were deduced from the DNA. The table has roughly 380,000 clones, 89% seen once. CDR3 length equals 14 residues. V trimming: 8 bases; J trimming: 6 bases; junction bases outside the gene matches: 10. Germline-derived CDR1 and CDR2 are MNHEY and SVGAGI. The clonotype was recovered from a woman between 55 and 75 years old with COVID-19, enrolled during active disease. Input material: peripheral blood. The rearrangement joins TRBV6-5 to TRBJ2-3; TRBD1 matches 8 bases. The CDR3 DNA follows: TGTGCCAGCGGTTGGGACAGGTCTTCGGATACGCAGTATTTT. Its protein product is CASGWDRSSDTQYF.